The 15 T cell receptor beta chains below come from one sample, sequenced in a study of blood T cell repertoires in COVID-19. Clones were read by immunoSEQ multiplex PCR, and TCRdb kept only the in-frame ones, dropping some. The repertoire includes some 460,000 clones, about 90% of them detected once, and 0.7% sits in the top ten. The sample comprised PBMCs or T cells enriched from blood (not recorded which). The receptors derive from a woman aged 18 to 35 who had recovered from COVID-19.

This rearrangement joins TRBV28 to TRBJ1-2; D unclear. Germline CDR1 is MDHEN and CDR2 is SYDVKM. Trimming stripped 2 bases from V and 4 bases from J, with 14 bases between. The CDR3 consists of 15 residues. The CDR3 DNA follows: TGTGCCAGCAGTTTAGAGGGAAGAGGTGTCTATGGCTACACCTTC. As protein: CASSLEGRGVYGYTF.

The chain joins TRBV19 to TRBJ1-5; D perhaps matches TRBD1 (5 bases). Germline CDR1 LNHDA, CDR2 SQIVND (reference sequence). The CDR3 is made up of 13 amino acids. The V end was cut by 7 bases, the J end by 7 bases, with 14 bases between. The CDR3 nucleotides are TGTGCCAGTACCAGTGGGAACAGGCAGCCCCAGCATTTT. It is translated as CASTSGNRQPQHF.

The chain employs TRBV5-8 and TRBJ1-4; a weak D match, TRBD1 (5 bases). Germline V lookup: CDR1 SGHTS, CDR2 YDEGEE. V was cut by 3 bases and J by 0 bases, with 12 bases left in between. The CDR3 loop spans 16 amino acids. Here the CDR3 DNA reads TGTGCCAGCAGCTGGGGGGAGAGACCAACTAATGAAAAACTGTTTTTT. As protein: CASSWGERPTNEKLFF.

The V and J genes are TRBV30 and TRBJ1-4, with 8 bases identical to TRBD1. The germline V gene has CDR1 GTSNPN and CDR2 SVGIG (reference sequence). The CDR3 is made up of 13 amino acids. Trimming at V came to 5 bases and at J to 8 bases, leaving 7 bases not matched to a gene. CDR3 bases: TGTGCCTGGGGACAGGGACTAAACGAAAAACTGTTTTTT. Protein: CAWGQGLNEKLFF.

This sequence joins TRBV5-1 and TRBJ2-3, with a weak D call TRBD2 (6 bases). The CDR3 is made up of 15 amino acids. V gave up 0 bases and J gave up 6 bases, with 14 bases separating them. CDR1 and CDR2 from the germline V gene are SGHRS and YFSETQ. The CDR3 DNA reads TGCGCCAGCAGCTTGGAGGCCGGGAGCGGCGATACGCAGTATTTT. Its translation: CASSLEAGSGDTQYF.

The chain carries TRBV3-1 (or the pseudogene TRBV3-2) and TRBJ2-5, with 13 bases aligning to TRBD2. The length of the CDR3 is 17 residues. Trimming cost V 5 bases and J 0 bases; bases outside gene matches: 6. Germline CDR1 is LGHDT and CDR2 is YNNKEL (reference sequence). The CDR3 is CASSRGTSGVNQETQYF. The DNA for the CDR3 is TGTGCCAGCAGCAGAGGGACTAGCGGGGTCAACCAAGAGACCCAGTACTTC.

The chain recombines TRBV5-1 with TRBJ1-1; D possibly corresponds to TRBD1 (5 bases). CDR1 is SGHRS, CDR2 YFSETQ, per germline. This CDR3 has 15 amino acids. Trimming shortened V by 2 bases and J by 1 base, and 12 bases separated the two germline ends. The CDR3 DNA reads as TGCGCCAGCAGCTTATTCGGGGGAACGAACACTGAAGCTTTCTTT. It is translated as CASSLFGGTNTEAFF.

This clone was detected only once. J is TRBJ1-2 and V is TRBV7-2; 8 nucleotides line up with TRBD1. The trim removed 5 bases at V and 4 bases at J, leaving 3 bases unmatched. This CDR3 spans 13 amino acids. CDR1 is SGHTA and CDR2 is FQGNSA in the germline V gene. CDR3: CASSPGTGYGYTF. DNA for the CDR3: TGTGCCAGCAGCCCGGGGACAGGCTATGGCTACACCTTC.

This chain connects TRBV19 to TRBJ1-5, with D possibly being TRBD1 (5 bases). The V gene lost 4 bases and the J gene lost 5 bases, with 12 bases spanning the gap. Germline V gene sequence: CDR1 LNHDA, CDR2 SQIVND (reference sequence). This CDR3 region has 14 residues. DNA of the CDR3: TGTGCCAGTAGTAATCCGGTGGGGCATCAGCCCCAGCATTTT. Translation gives CASSNPVGHQPQHF. Complete variable domain (other parts from reference TRBV19 and TRBJ1-5): DGGITQSPKYLFRKEGQNVTLSCEQNLNHDAMYWYRQDPGQGLRLIYYSQIVNDFQKGDIAEGYSVSREKKESFPLTVTSAQKNPTAFYLCASSNPVGHQPQHFGDGTRLSIL.

Comment on this clone: One junction end does not reproduce the germline sequence, and a read error may be involved. V usage is TRBV7-2 and J usage is TRBJ2-4; 11 nucleotides agree with TRBD2. The CDR3 consists of 15 residues. In germline, CDR1 is SGHTA, CDR2 FQGNSA. CDR3 in amino acids: CASSLGRLAGGEGDF. The CDR3, as DNA: TGTGCCAGCAGCCTGGGAAGGCTAGCGGGGGGCGAAGGAGACTTC.

The chain combines TRBV4-2 with TRBJ1-1; 10 bases match TRBD1. The junction had 7 bases not matched to a gene; V was cut back by 3 bases and J by 0 bases. The CDR3 is made up of 17 amino acids. CDR1 is LGHNA and CDR2 is YNFKEQ in the germline V gene. This CDR3 is CASSQPDRGHMNTEAFF. Here the CDR3 DNA reads TGTGCCAGCAGCCAGCCAGACAGGGGGCACATGAACACTGAAGCTTTCTTT.

This clone was seen just once. The chain links TRBV12-3 or TRBV12-4 to TRBJ1-6; a possible D gene is TRBD1 (5 bases). The CDR3 spans 13 residues. V shed 8 bases and J shed 10 bases, with 15 bases lying between them. The CDR3 spells CASSHGGDSPLHF. The CDR3 DNA follows: TGTGCCAGCTCCCACGGGGGGGACTCACCCCTCCACTTT.

The chain links TRBV7-9 to TRBJ2-3; TRBD2 matches 7 bases. This CDR3 has 18 residues. The V gene's germline CDR1 is SEHNR and CDR2 FQNEAQ (reference sequence). Trimming cost V 5 bases and J 3 bases; bases outside gene matches: 17. In DNA form, the CDR3 reads TGTGCCAGCAGCCATTCGGGGAAACCGGGGAGGGAGACAGATACGCAGTATTTT. Amino acids: CASSHSGKPGRETDTQYF.

This clone was counted once. The CDR3, as DNA: TGTGCCACCACTAGGGCCGGGGAGCTGTTTTTT. Translated, it gives CATTRAGELFF. V gene TRBV6-5 combines with J gene TRBJ2-2; D is perhaps TRBD2 (5 bases). Germline V gives CDR1 MNHEY, CDR2 SVGAGI. V lost 10 bases and J 6 bases, leaving 9 bases between the germline ends. CDR3 length: 11 amino acids.

The chain has TRBV6-5 and TRBJ2-3, with D perhaps TRBD2 (5 bases). V was clipped by 6 bases and J by 6 bases, with 10 bases between them. In germline, CDR1 is MNHEY, CDR2 SVGAGI. The CDR3 is 12 amino acids. The CDR3 bases are TGTGCCAGCAGCCTCTTAGCGGATACGCAGTATTTT. Its protein product is CASSLLADTQYF.